This T cell receptor (beta chain) was recovered during a study of response to subunit inactivated influenza vaccine. TCRdb reanalysed the RT-PCR reads using MiXCR and keeps one entry per CDR3 protein. In the table there are 700,000 to 900,000 distinct CDR3 sequences, 21% of which are singletons. V gave up 6 bases and J gave up 5 bases, with 19 bases separating them. CDR1 is SGHAT and CDR2 is FQNNGV in the germline V gene. The CDR3 sequence is 15 residues long. The sequencing used PBMCs from blood, collected roughly 5 days after vaccination. The chain is built from TRBV11-2 and TRBJ1-1; tentatively, D is TRBD1 (6 bases). The sequence was obtained from a man in his fifties who received an inactivated influenza vaccine. The CDR3 here is CASSFNTGRGTEAFF. DNA of the CDR3: TGTGCCAGCAGTTTCAACACAGGGCGAGGGACTGAAGCTTTCTTT.